This T cell receptor beta chain was sequenced for a study of Graves' ophthalmopathy and Graves' hyperthyroidism. CDR3 size: 15 residues. CDR1 MNHEY and CDR2 SVGEGT come from the germline V gene. The V end lost 5 bases, the J end lost 4 bases, and 17 bases lay between the germline ends. The sequenced template was RNA, covering the TCR beta CDR3 region. Amplification began with first-round RT-PCR using HTBI primers, then second-round multiplex PCR was performed. TCRdb re-analysed the multiplex PCR reads in MiXCR, keeping a single row per CDR3 protein. The sample lists 500,000 to 700,000 distinct CDR3 sequences, approximately 21% occurring once. Broader study findings: Classification of ophthalmopathy versus stable hyperthyroidism by a 13-signature model yielded around 90% sensitivity and about 83% specificity.

This clonotype was observed at least ten times. The antigen is undetermined. The sequenced material came from peripheral blood. The clonotype comes from a woman under 30 with stable Graves' hyperthyroidism. Some clones in this sample may be carry-over from other donors' samples. The V call is TRBV6-2 or TRBV6-3, the J call TRBJ1-1, with D unclear. CDR3 nucleotides: TGTGCCAGCAGTCCCCCAGACTTGGCTAGCACTGAAGCTTTCTTT. It translates to CASSPPDLASTEAFF.